Listed below are T cell receptor beta chains from one sample, sequenced in a study of OX40 agonist ivuxolimab in advanced cancers. Sequenced by immunoSEQ multiplex PCR; TCRdb stores in-frame clones only, minus some. Here the sample spans more than 60,000 clones, about 88% being singletons. The sequencing here drew on CD4+ or CD8+ T cells sorted from blood, taken in a trial of the OX40 agonist ivuxolimab. The receptor set was obtained from an adult with an advanced solid tumor such as melanoma, head and neck, liver or kidney cancer. Each CDR3 is given with its conserved first and last residue. A D gene is named only where the DNA matches it firmly. Clone size is given for some rows only: seen once, a few or many times, or a class if the clone is expanded.

v_call	clone_size	j_call	d_call	cdr3_aa	cdr3_nt
TRBV6-1	NA	TRBJ1-5	TRBD1	CASSDPGQVNQPQHF	TGTGCCAGCAGTGACCCGGGACAGGTCAATCAGCCCCAGCATTTT
TRBV5-1	NA	TRBJ1-2	NA	CASSQISLRQALSYGYTF	TGCGCCAGCAGCCAGATATCGTTGAGACAGGCATTATCCTATGGCTACACCTTC
TRBV25-1	NA	TRBJ2-3	NA	CASSESGRGRTDTQYF	TGTGCCAGCAGTGAATCCGGCAGGGGACGCACAGATACGCAGTATTTT
TRBV2	NA	TRBJ2-3	NA	CASSVRDTQYF	TGTGCCAGCAGTGTGAGGGATACGCAGTATTTT
TRBV6-5	NA	TRBJ2-3	NA	CASSYEQGTSTDTQYF	TGTGCCAGCAGTTACGAACAGGGGACTAGCACAGATACGCAGTATTTT
TRBV7-9	many	TRBJ2-7	TRBD1	CASRGTGPYEQYF	TGTGCCAGCAGGGGGACAGGGCCCTACGAGCAGTACTTC
TRBV30	once	TRBJ1-5	NA	CAWSVSTGRDQPQHF	TGTGCCTGGAGTGTTAGCACAGGGCGGGATCAGCCCCAGCATTTT
TRBV7-2	NA	TRBJ1-2	TRBD1	CASSSDRARGYTF	TGTGCCAGCAGCTCAGACAGGGCTAGGGGCTACACCTTC
TRBV6-5	once	TRBJ2-2	TRBD1	CASRVGTGNSGELFF	TGTGCCAGCAGGGTGGGGACAGGGAATTCCGGGGAGCTGTTTTTT
TRBV19	NA	TRBJ2-1	NA	CASSIYEGGEQFF	TGTGCCAGTAGTATATACGAGGGAGGCGAGCAGTTCTTC
TRBV4-1	NA	TRBJ1-5	NA	CASSPPTGSPGQPQHF	TGCGCCAGCAGCCCCCCGACCGGTTCTCCGGGTCAGCCCCAGCATTTT
TRBV5-6	NA	TRBJ2-6	TRBD2	CASSLVLAGYSGANVLTF	TGTGCCAGCAGCTTGGTCCTAGCGGGGTACTCTGGGGCCAACGTCCTGACTTTC
TRBV19	few	TRBJ1-1	NA	CASSKEPNTEAFF	TGTGCCAGTAGTAAGGAGCCAAACACTGAAGCTTTCTTT
TRBV10-3	once	TRBJ2-5	NA	CAISDPYRVPETQYF	TGTGCCATCAGCGACCCCTACAGGGTTCCAGAGACCCAGTACTTC
TRBV30	NA	TRBJ2-7	TRBD1	CASGQGLSEQYF	TGTGCCTCGGGACAGGGGCTGAGCGAGCAGTACTTC
TRBV7-3	NA	TRBJ2-3	NA	CASSLTQVTDTQYF	TGTGCCAGCAGCTTAACGCAGGTCACAGATACGCAGTATTTT
TRBV7-9	NA	TRBJ2-6	TRBD1	CASSFVLQGASGANVLTF	TGTGCCAGCAGCTTCGTTTTACAGGGGGCATCTGGGGCCAACGTCCTGACTTTC
TRBV19	NA	TRBJ2-2	TRBD2	CASSILAGNTGELFF	TGTGCCAGTAGTATCCTAGCGGGGAACACCGGGGAGCTGTTTTTT
TRBV30	NA	TRBJ2-7	NA	CAWSRRGAQEQYF	TGTGCCTGGAGTAGGAGGGGGGCTCAGGAGCAGTACTTC
TRBV4-3	NA	TRBJ1-3	NA	CASSQDPTGNSGNTIYF	TGCGCCAGCAGCCAAGATCCCACAGGGAACTCTGGAAACACCATATATTTT
TRBV19	NA	TRBJ1-1	TRBD1	CASRKKTGVTEAFF	TGTGCCAGTAGGAAAAAAACAGGGGTAACTGAAGCTTTCTTT
TRBV4-3	NA	TRBJ1-6	NA	CASSQEGPLHF	TGCGCCAGCAGCCAAGAGGGACCCCTCCACTTT
TRBV2	NA	TRBJ2-7	TRBD2	CASRDLVLAPYEQYF	TGTGCCAGCAGGGACCTAGTACTAGCGCCCTACGAGCAGTACTTC
TRBV27	few	TRBJ1-2	NA	CASSFGGPLADGYTF	TGTGCCAGCAGTTTCGGGGGACCCTTGGCGGATGGCTACACCTTC
TRBV2	NA	TRBJ1-3	NA	CASSEALVSGNTIYF	TGTGCCAGCAGTGAAGCGTTAGTCTCTGGAAACACCATATATTTT
TRBV7-9	NA	TRBJ1-2	NA	CASSTRGANYGYTF	TGTGCCAGCAGCACCAGGGGAGCTAACTATGGCTACACCTTC
TRBV4-1	NA	TRBJ1-2	NA	CASSQDQRRLGGYTF	TGCGCCAGCAGCCAAGATCAAAGGAGGCTTGGGGGCTACACCTTC
TRBV4-2	NA	TRBJ2-2	NA	CASSQDGGGFNTGELFF	TGTGCCAGCAGCCAAGACGGCGGCGGCTTTAACACCGGGGAGCTGTTTTTT
TRBV7-2	once	TRBJ2-3	NA	CASSSQRTDTQYF	TGTGCCAGCAGCTCCCAACGTACAGATACGCAGTATTTT
TRBV10-2	NA	TRBJ2-3	TRBD2	CASSESGGGTDTQYF	TGCGCCAGCAGTGAGAGCGGGGGGGGCACAGATACGCAGTATTTT
TRBV27	NA	TRBJ1-6	NA	CATAKRAGVNSPLHF	TGTGCCACAGCAAAAAGAGCCGGGGTTAATTCACCCCTCCACTTT
TRBV5-1	NA	TRBJ2-5	TRBD2	CASSFSGIEETQYF	TGCGCCAGCAGCTTTAGCGGGATCGAAGAGACCCAGTACTTC
TRBV27	few	TRBJ2-7	NA	CASSAGITYEQYF	TGTGCCAGCAGTGCTGGGATTACCTACGAGCAGTACTTC
TRBV11-2	NA	TRBJ2-5	NA	CASSLLKETQYF	TGTGCCAGCAGCTTGCTAAAAGAGACCCAGTACTTC
TRBV6-4	NA	TRBJ2-3	NA	CASSDSLADTQYF	TGTGCCAGCAGTGACTCCTTAGCGGATACGCAGTATTTT
TRBV12-5	once	TRBJ2-5	TRBD2	CASAELSGKYQETQYF	TGTGCTAGTGCCGAACTTAGCGGGAAGTACCAAGAGACCCAGTACTTC
TRBV2	NA	TRBJ2-7	TRBD2	CASSERLAGPSYEQYF	TGTGCCAGCAGTGAACGGCTAGCGGGACCCTCCTACGAGCAGTACTTC
TRBV6-1	NA	TRBJ2-1	TRBD2	CASKGTSGLTEQFF	TGTGCCAGCAAAGGGACTAGCGGGTTGACCGAGCAGTTCTTC
TRBV28	NA	TRBJ1-3	NA	CASSLIGSGNTIYF	TGTGCCAGCAGTCTGATAGGCTCTGGAAACACCATATATTTT
TRBV7-2	NA	TRBJ2-1	NA	CASSLVGSGQFF	TGTGCCAGCAGCTTAGTTGGTAGCGGGCAGTTCTTC
TRBV7-2	NA	TRBJ2-7	TRBD2	CASSLELAGGREQYF	TGTGCCAGCAGCTTAGAACTAGCGGGAGGGAGAGAGCAGTACTTC
TRBV7-2	NA	TRBJ2-1	TRBD1	CASSSGQGEGEQFF	TGTGCCAGCAGCTCAGGACAGGGCGAGGGTGAGCAGTTCTTC
TRBV7-2	NA	TRBJ1-2	NA	CASSLDVSWGYGYTF	TGTGCCAGCAGCTTAGACGTCTCATGGGGCTATGGCTACACCTTC
TRBV7-9	NA	TRBJ2-3	TRBD1	CASKQRQGGADTQYF	TGTGCCAGCAAACAAAGACAGGGTGGTGCAGATACGCAGTATTTT
TRBV7-2	NA	TRBJ2-5	TRBD2	CASSPGLAGGSETQYF	TGTGCCAGCAGCCCCGGACTAGCGGGAGGGTCAGAGACCCAGTACTTC
TRBV5-6	NA	TRBJ1-1	NA	CASSLSEGANTEAFF	TGTGCCAGCAGCCTGTCCGAGGGTGCGAACACTGAAGCTTTCTTT
TRBV11-3	NA	TRBJ2-2	NA	CASSLRGGTGELFF	TGTGCCAGCAGCTTACGGGGTGGCACCGGGGAGCTGTTTTTT
TRBV5-4	NA	TRBJ2-4	NA	CASSLGSAKNIQYF	TGTGCCAGCAGCCTTGGGTCAGCCAAAAACATTCAGTACTTC
TRBV7-9	NA	TRBJ2-2	TRBD2	CASSFGGGATGELFF	TGTGCCAGCAGTTTCGGCGGGGGGGCCACCGGGGAGCTGTTTTTT
TRBV10-1	few	TRBJ1-1	NA	CASTTEAFF	TGCGCCAGCACGACTGAAGCTTTCTTT
TRBV15	NA	TRBJ2-1	TRBD2	CATSREGLAGGQLLNEQFF	TGTGCCACCAGCAGAGAGGGACTAGCGGGAGGCCAACTTCTTAATGAGCAGTTCTTC
TRBV7-2	NA	TRBJ2-7	NA	CASSLDRTVSYEQYF	TGTGCCAGCAGCTTAGACCGGACGGTCTCCTACGAGCAGTACTTC
TRBV27	NA	TRBJ1-5	TRBD1	CASSLSRQGRQPQHF	TGTGCCAGCAGTCTATCTAGACAGGGACGCCAGCCCCAGCATTTT
TRBV13	NA	TRBJ2-7	NA	CASSYSYEQYF	TGTGCCAGCAGCTACTCCTACGAGCAGTACTTC